These T cell receptor beta chains were read from a single sample in a study of vaccination and CD4 T cells after COVID-19. One entry per CDR3 protein, called by TCRdb with MiXCR from the PCR reads. Of several thousand distinct CDR3 sequences in the sample, around 63% were seen once. What these receptors recognize is not known. Source material: CD4+ T cells from blood, cultured in vitro. Receptors originate from a human donor who had recovered from COVID-19. CDR3s include the opening cysteine and the closing phenylalanine or tryptophan. A D gene is named only where the DNA matches it firmly. Size values are once, few and many counts, or a class for expanded clones, and some rows have none.

d_call j_call clone_size v_call cdr3_nt cdr3_aa
- TRBJ1-2 - TRBV20-1 TGCAGTGCTAGGTATATAGAGACAGCTAACTATGGCTACACCTTC CSARYIETANYGYTF
- TRBJ1-2 - TRBV6-5 TGTGCCAGCAGTTACAACGGCGGCCCCTATGGCTACACCTTC CASSYNGGPYGYTF
- TRBJ2-5 - TRBV7-2 TGTGCCAGCAGCCCCGACGCGCAAGAGACCCAGTACTTC CASSPDAQETQYF
- TRBJ2-7 - TRBV2 TGTGCCAGCAGTTCTAGCTCCTACGAGCAGTACTTC CASSSSSYEQYF
TRBD1 TRBJ1-5 - TRBV5-1 TGCGCCAGCAGCTTGGACAGGGGGCAGGGTCAGCCCCAGCATTTT CASSLDRGQGQPQHF
- TRBJ2-5 - TRBV7-2 TGTGCCAGCAGCTACACTGTCGAAGAGACCCAGTACTTC CASSYTVEETQYF
- TRBJ2-7 - TRBV29-1 TGCAGCGTTGGGGACTCCTACGAGCAGTACTTC CSVGDSYEQYF
TRBD1 TRBJ1-6 - TRBV15 TGTGCCACCAGCAGAGCTTCAGGGGGGTCGCGATCACCCCTCCACTTT CATSRASGGSRSPLHF
- TRBJ1-5 - TRBV7-2 TGTGCCAGCAGCTACCGAAAGGGCAATCAGCCCCAGCATTTT CASSYRKGNQPQHF
TRBD1 TRBJ2-7 few TRBV20-1 TGCAGTGGGAAGGGACAGGGTGGGTACGAGCAGTACTTC CSGKGQGGYEQYF
- TRBJ1-2 few TRBV27 TGTGCCAGTCGACGGGGACCTAACTATGGCTACACCTTC CASRRGPNYGYTF
TRBD1 TRBJ1-6 - TRBV6-5 TGTGCCAGCAGTTACGGCCAGGGGGCGCCCAATTCACCCCTCCACTTT CASSYGQGAPNSPLHF
TRBD1 TRBJ1-5 - TRBV7-2 TGTGCCAGCAGCCTACACAGGGGGGGAAGCAATCAGCCCCAGCATTTT CASSLHRGGSNQPQHF
- TRBJ2-5 once TRBV5-8 TGTGCCAGCAGCGGGTTGGAGACCCAGTACTTC CASSGLETQYF
TRBD2 TRBJ2-5 - TRBV20-1 TGCAGTGCTAGAGAACCGCTAGCGGGAGGGACCCAGTACTTC CSAREPLAGGTQYF
- TRBJ2-1 - TRBV28 TGTGCCAGCAGTCTAGGCATCTACAATGAGCAGTTCTTC CASSLGIYNEQFF
TRBD1 TRBJ1-5 - TRBV6-2/TRBV6-3 TGTGCCAGCAGTTACTCCCAGGGGGCAGGCAATCAGCCCCAGCATTTT CASSYSQGAGNQPQHF
- TRBJ2-7 - TRBV28 TGTGCCAGCAGGGGGGGATTTATCGGGGTCTACGAGCAGTACTTC CASRGGFIGVYEQYF
- TRBJ1-2 few TRBV7-9 TGTGCCAGCAGCTTAGGGGGACATTACTATGGCTACACCTTC CASSLGGHYYGYTF
- TRBJ2-5 few TRBV7-2 TGTGCCAGCAGCTTAGCGGGAGTAGGTGAGACCCAGTACTTC CASSLAGVGETQYF
TRBD1 TRBJ1-5 few TRBV20-1 TGCAGTGCTAGACACAGGGGGCCCCAGCATTTT CSARHRGPQHF
- TRBJ2-7 - TRBV5-4 TGTGCCAGCAGCTTGGAGCCCCTCTACGAGCAGTACTTC CASSLEPLYEQYF
- TRBJ1-5 - TRBV20-1 TGCAGTGCTAGAAGACAGGACAATGGCAATCAGCCCCAGCATTTT CSARRQDNGNQPQHF
- TRBJ1-2 - TRBV7-2 TGTGCCAGCAGCTTAGAGAGGGACTATGGCTACACCTTC CASSLERDYGYTF
- TRBJ1-1 - TRBV28 TGTGCCAGCAGCCTACCAAGACCTGAAGCTTTCTTT CASSLPRPEAFF
- TRBJ2-5 few TRBV7-2 TGTGCCAGCAATCTAAGGCGGCAGGGCACAGGGGAGACCCAGTACTTC CASNLRRQGTGETQYF
- TRBJ2-1 - TRBV7-3 TGTGCCAGCAGCTTCACTAGCAATGAGCAGTTCTTC CASSFTSNEQFF
- TRBJ1-1 - TRBV28 TGTGCCAGCAGCCGAACCCTGACAGTGTATGCGGCTTTCTTT CASSRTLTVYAAFF
- TRBJ1-1 - TRBV20-1 TGCAGTGCTCCTCCTCAAGCTCACACTGAAGCTTTCTTT CSAPPQAHTEAFF
- TRBJ1-2 few TRBV20-1 TGCAGTGCTAGTTCGTTAGGCTACACCTTC CSASSLGYTF
TRBD1 TRBJ2-7 - TRBV6-1 TGTGCCAGCAGGCATCTGGACAGGGGCTCCTACGAGCAGTACTTC CASRHLDRGSYEQYF
TRBD1 TRBJ1-5 - TRBV27 TGTGCCAGCCGAGAATCGACCGGGACAGATTATCAGCCCCAGCATTTT CASRESTGTDYQPQHF
- TRBJ2-5 few TRBV6-1 TGTGCCAGCAGAAATGGGCCTCAAGAGACCCAGTACTTC CASRNGPQETQYF
- TRBJ1-2 few TRBV20-1 TGCAGGGCTAGGGTCCAGGGCAACTATGGCTACACCTTC CRARVQGNYGYTF
- TRBJ2-7 - TRBV20-1 TGCAGTGCTAGAGATAAAGGGAGCGAGCAGTACTTC CSARDKGSEQYF
- TRBJ1-5 - TRBV20-1 TGCAGTGCCCAGAAGGGACAAAATCAGCCCCAGCATTTT CSAQKGQNQPQHF
TRBD1 TRBJ1-1 - TRBV20-1 TGCAGTGCTAGGGACAGGGGTACTGAAGCTTTCTTT CSARDRGTEAFF
TRBD1 TRBJ2-7 - TRBV7-9 TGTGCCAGCAGCTCCACAGGGGACGAGCAGTACTTC CASSSTGDEQYF
- TRBJ1-5 - TRBV7-2 TGTGCCAGCAGCTTAGGAGGGGCAAACAATCAGCCCCAGCATTTT CASSLGGANNQPQHF
- TRBJ1-2 - TRBV28 TGTGCCTCAGTAAGAGGGATTAACTATGGCTACACCTTC CASVRGINYGYTF
TRBD1 TRBJ1-2 few TRBV28 TGTGCCAGCAGTAGGACAGGGGGCGCCTATGGCTACACCTTC CASSRTGGAYGYTF
- TRBJ1-2 - TRBV6-2/TRBV6-3 TGTGCCAGCAGTTACTCGTCCATCGGGATAGGCTATGGCTACACCTTC CASSYSSIGIGYGYTF
- TRBJ1-1 - TRBV10-3 TGTGCCATCAGTGGGGCAGGGTACACTGAAGCTTTCTTT CAISGAGYTEAFF
- TRBJ2-4 - TRBV7-2 TGTGCCAGCAGCATAGCCAAAAACATTCAGTACTTC CASSIAKNIQYF
- TRBJ2-5 - TRBV5-5 TGTGCCAGCAGCCCGCCACCACAGGGTCGGGAGACCCAGTACTTC CASSPPPQGRETQYF
TRBD2 TRBJ2-7 - TRBV15 TGTGCCACCAGACGATCGGCTAGCGGGTACGAGCAGTACTTC CATRRSASGYEQYF
- TRBJ2-5 few TRBV7-2 TGTGCCAGCAGCCTTAATAGGGAGACCCAGTACTTC CASSLNRETQYF
- TRBJ1-2 - TRBV7-2 TGTGCCAGCATTGTATTCGGGGGAGCTAACTATGGCTACACCTTC CASIVFGGANYGYTF
- TRBJ1-2 - TRBV7-2 TGTGCCAGCAGCCCGCCGTCCGGTGCTAACTATGGCTACACCTTC CASSPPSGANYGYTF
- TRBJ2-5 - TRBV20-1 TGCAGTGCTAGAGCCCTCGGGTCGGGGCGAGAGACCCAGTACTTC CSARALGSGRETQYF
TRBD1 TRBJ2-5 - TRBV5-1 TGCGCCAGCAGCCCTCGGACAGGGGGAGAGACCCAGTACTTC CASSPRTGGETQYF
- TRBJ2-7 medium-sized TRBV7-2 TGTGCCAGCAGCCCCAGCTACCTCAACACCTACGAGCAGTACTTC CASSPSYLNTYEQYF
TRBD2 TRBJ2-7 - TRBV7-8 TGTGCCAGCAGCCCGCGACTAGCGGGATACCCCGAGCAGTACTTC CASSPRLAGYPEQYF
- TRBJ2-5 once TRBV7-2 TGTGCCAGCAGCTTAGGGTACCAACTGGGGAGCAGTGAGACCCAGTACTTC CASSLGYQLGSSETQYF
- TRBJ1-5 - TRBV2 TGTGCCAGCAGTGAAGGGGGACCCCAGCATTTT CASSEGGPQHF